Reported below is one TCR beta chain. The antigen this receptor binds is unknown. There are no base qualities to consult, and no much larger clone falls within one base. Libraries came from 5' RACE. The sequencer was an Illumina HiSeq 2000. Template switching introduced a universal primer binding site; the final cDNA contained a unique molecular identifier, enabling accurate counting of TCR cDNA molecules. First-strand cDNA for TCR alpha and beta chains was synthesized from specific primers in the conserved constant-segment region. To control for contamination, every cDNA library was double barcoded, receiving both a SMART-Mk sample barcode and Illumina barcodes. Two successive PCR steps introduced TruSeq adapter sequences along with Illumina sample barcodes. The Illumina HiSeq platform was used with custom primers to sequence TCR alpha and beta cDNA libraries. Regarding the original processing steps: MiGEC processed the raw reads to extract unique molecular identifiers, while MiXCR was used to determine the CDR3 positions. Recombination models were inferred per individual with the repgenHMM and IGoR tools using an EM algorithm. Shared clonotypes were analyzed with the tcR package in R, and sharing was normalized by the product of cloneset sizes. To study raw recombination without the effects of thymic and clonal selection, out-of-frame nonproductive sequences were analyzed. TCRdb reran the public reads through fastp at Q25 and MiXCR, keeping productive beta chains. Rows with one shared CDR3 protein collapse into an entry with the most common genes and DNA. The V and J calls follow TCRdb's processing rather than the paper's. This sample gives more than 600,000 distinct CDR3 sequences in total; roughly 18% of them show up just once. Under 15% of the sample is in the top ten clones.

A distance of 14 bases separates the germline ends of V and J, which lose 6 bases and 4 bases respectively. The germline V gene (reference sequence) specifies SGHNT as CDR1 and YYREEE as CDR2. Taken from cysteine to phenylalanine, the CDR3 has 14 residues. The kept DNA is CDR3 alone, 42 bases in frame from the first base. Every donor in the study was a healthy Caucasian. The twin cohort consisted of three pairs of female monozygotic twins, all aged about 18 to 29 years. RNA for TCR libraries was isolated from peripheral blood mononuclear cells. The data stem from a study of identical twins (dated by TCRdb to the mid-2010s). Background on the whole study: TCR alpha and beta repertoires from monozygotic twins, unrelated adults of various ages and cord blood were deep-sequenced to test whether fetal clonotypes persist. To rule out contamination, replicate twin experiments were performed at different times with different library preparation protocols. What the work shows at the level of the full study, not this receptor alone: Excess twin sharing in beta out-of-frame sequences was weaker because fewer shared sequences lowered the signal-to-noise ratio. Conclusions relied on cross-sectional statistical analysis, since the same donors could not be followed over many years. Invariant T cells such as MAIT and iNKT could partly confound zero-insertion analyses, although diverse VJ usage argued against such confounding for most clonotypes. Compared with coincidental sharing between unrelated individuals, out-of-frame TCR alpha sequences shared between twins had an excess of sequences with low generation probability. Out-of-frame TCR alpha sharing in monozygotic twins was systematically underestimated by recombination models, whereas sharing between unrelated individuals was in agreement with the recombination models. Fewer insertions were carried by abundant cord blood beta clonotypes, a similar but weaker trend appeared in young adult naive repertoires, and no such trend appeared in memory repertoires.

This sample also appeared in a second study, on T cells expressing NK-cell markers. As noted in the second study: Three sorted T-cell subsets (CD3+CD56+NKG2C+, CD3+CD56+NKG2C- and CD3+CD56-NKG2C+) from 8 or 9 donors had their TCR beta-chain repertoires profiled. Of the eight sequenced donors, seven were found to be HCMV-seropositive and one was found to be HCMV-seronegative. In several experiments an anti-gammadeltaTCR antibody was added to restrict sorting to alphabetaTCR-expressing T cells. In over five donors, the dominant CD3+CD56+NKG2C+ clonotypes were among the top 10 CD8+ clonotypes and accounted for about 1.0-7.0% of CD8+ T cells. Those dominant clonotypes were again the most abundant among CD3+CD56-NKG2C+ cells in a few donors, at 28.3-60.1%. It remained unclear whether the expanded NKG2C-expressing T cell clones were specific for HCMV antigens. The eight sequenced donors were randomly selected healthy volunteers, three men and five women. A commercial ELISA kit detecting HCMV-specific IgG in serum was used to determine HCMV serostatus. For roughly six donors, bulk peripheral blood T-cell repertoires were additionally sequenced from unsorted PBMC. MIGEC handled demultiplexing of the reads and grouping by UMI, while MiTCR was used to assemble and quantify clonotypes. Only TCR cDNA sequences supported by at least two reads were kept to exclude erroneous sequences. Downstream repertoire analysis used the tcR package, and clonotypes were matched across fractions by CDR3 nucleotide sequence plus V segment. VDJmatch was used to annotate antigen specificity against VDJdb, with one amino acid substitution in CDR3 allowed.

The receptor's source is a woman in her late teens or twenties in good health. Recombination linked TRBV5-4 to TRBJ1-3; perhaps TRBD1 is the D gene, with 6 bases matching. Material: PBMCs. The nucleotide sequence reads as follows: TGTGCCAGCACAGACAGGACTTACGGAAACACCATATATTTT. This codes for CASTDRTYGNTIYF.